The T cell receptor beta chain described here comes from a study of T-cell memory formation after mild COVID-19. Findings and limits, study-wide: What remained unconfirmed was the SARS-CoV-2 specificity of second-wave clones peaking on day 37. Among CD4+ contracting clones, most were CM and EM, and CD8+ ones EMRA.

Worth noting for this clonotype: The antigen remains undetermined.

This CDR3 contains 18 residues. With constant-segment primers, 5'RACE yielded cDNA libraries of TCR alpha and TCR beta that carried sample barcodes and UMIs. MiXCR, run by TCRdb on the 5' RACE reads, gives a single entry per CDR3 protein. This repertoire shows over 300,000 distinct CDR3 sequences, 20% to 25% found once; its top ten account for about 21%. Sequencing was done on a sample of PBMCs or a T cell subset sorted from them (not recorded which). This TCR came from a man aged 18 to 35 who had mild COVID-19 (a few samples of this study predate the infection). Cell type and time point are not known. The chain joins TRBV21-1 to TRBJ2-6; TRBD1 is taken as the D call from the table, unchecked against the DNA. TRBV21-1 is annotated as a pseudogene. This CDR3 reads CASSKGTGRRCGANVLTF. As DNA, the CDR3 is TGTGCCAGCAGCAAGGGGACAGGCAGAAGGTGTGGGGCCAACGTCCTGACTTTC.